These 25 T cell receptor beta chains were sequenced from one sample in a study of cytomegalovirus exposure and HLA in healthy donors. 60 Vbeta and 13 Jbeta primers were used in PCR. Sequencing used immunoSEQ multiplex PCR; TCRdb keeps in-frame clones, though not all of them. The sample yields more than 130,000 clones, of which the top ten take up 2.7%. The sample consisted of PBMCs. The origin of the receptors is a man aged 35 to 55 in good health and CMV-seronegative.

The chain joins TRBV7-2 to TRBJ2-7; unclear D gene. The CDR3 has 14 residues. Germline V gives CDR1 SGHTA, CDR2 FQGNSA. Trimming shortened V by 5 bases and J by 0 bases, and 11 bases separated the two germline ends. This CDR3 reads CASSPTRTSYEQYF. In DNA form, the CDR3 reads TGTGCCAGCAGCCCCACACGTACCTCCTACGAGCAGTACTTC.

The V call is TRBV7-6, the J call TRBJ2-7; D is uncertain. The germline CDR1 and CDR2 sequences are SGHVS and FNYEAQ. This CDR3 is built from 15 residues. V lost 2 bases to trimming and J lost 0 bases, with 11 bases between them. CDR3 bases: TGTGCCAGCAGCTTATCGTACGCCAGCTCCTACGAGCAGTACTTC. It encodes CASSLSYASSYEQYF.

The chain recombines TRBV5-1 with TRBJ2-2, with 9 bases matching TRBD1. Germline CDR1 reads SGHRS; CDR2 reads YFSETQ. Trimming cost V 4 bases and J 4 bases; bases outside gene matches: 8. The CDR3 covers 16 residues. The CDR3 bases are TGCGCCAGCAGCACCTCCCCGGGACAGGGCACCGGGGAGCTGTTTTTT. Protein sequence: CASSTSPGQGTGELFF.

The V and J genes are TRBV29-1 and TRBJ2-3; 9 positions agree with TRBD1. Germline assignment: CDR1 SQVTM and CDR2 ANQGSEA. The CDR3 contains 18 residues. Trimming at V came to 7 bases and at J to 2 bases, leaving 19 bases not matched to a gene. The CDR3 sequence is CSAGPGQGCLLITDTQYF. CDR3 bases: TGCAGCGCTGGACCGGGACAGGGATGTCTCCTAATCACAGATACGCAGTATTTT.

Of note for this clone: Because it lacks the conserved phenylalanine or tryptophan at the end, this CDR3 is likely a read error. The chain couples TRBV6-5 to TRBJ1-1, with a weak D call TRBD1 (5 bases). There are 16 residues in the CDR3. The V end lost 2 bases, the J end lost 2 bases, and 15 bases lay between the germline ends. Germline assignment: CDR1 MNHEY and CDR2 SVGAGI. The CDR3 reads CASSYTPPRVNTEAFS. CDR3 sequence (DNA): TGTGCCAGCAGTTACACGCCTCCCAGGGTAAACACTGAAGCTTTCTCT.

CDR3 region: CASSQGARGETQYF. The CDR3 nucleotides read TGTGCCAGCAGCCAAGGCGCAAGAGGGGAGACCCAGTACTTC. V and J are TRBV4-2 and TRBJ2-5, with a possible D match to TRBD2 (5 bases). Germline CDR1 LGHNA, CDR2 YNFKEQ. The CDR3 extends over 14 amino acids. V lost 1 base and J 5 bases, leaving 11 bases between the germline ends.

Comments on this clone: The CDR3 does not close with the conserved phenylalanine or tryptophan, likely indicating a read error. This chain uses TRBV28 with TRBJ1-1; D is possibly TRBD1 (6 bases). CDR3 length: 12 amino acids. V dropped 6 bases and J dropped 2 bases, with 7 bases sitting between them. The V gene's germline CDR1 is MDHEN and CDR2 SYDVKM. Here the CDR3 DNA reads TGTGCCAGCAGGGACAGTAACACTGAAGCTTTCCTT. Protein: CASRDSNTEAFL.

The chain has TRBV6-5 and TRBJ2-7, with D possibly being TRBD1 (5 bases). This CDR3 has 14 residues. Per the germline V gene, CDR1 is MNHEY and CDR2 is SVGAGI. V gave up 3 bases and J gave up 2 bases, with 11 bases separating them. This CDR3 is CASSYSRAAYEQYF. CDR3 in DNA: TGTGCCAGCAGTTATTCCAGGGCGGCCTACGAGCAGTACTTC.

The V gene is TRBV6-1, the J gene TRBJ2-7, with TRBD2 as a possible D gene (6 bases). CDR1 and CDR2 (germline): MNHNS, SASEGT. The germline V and J ends were trimmed by 3 bases and 2 bases, with 11 bases remaining between them. The CDR3 covers 14 residues. CDR3 loop: CASSDPGVAYEQYF. CDR3 DNA: TGTGCCAGCAGTGATCCGGGGGTAGCCTACGAGCAGTACTTC.

The chain uses TRBV11-3 and TRBJ2-5, with TRBD2 matching 7 bases. Germline V lookup: CDR1 SGHNT, CDR2 YENEEA. With 5 bases clipped from V and 5 bases from J, the junction kept 8 bases outside the gene matches. The CDR3 has 14 residues. Here the CDR3 reads CASSETGGTETQYF. DNA for the CDR3: TGTGCCAGCAGCGAAACGGGGGGAACGGAGACCCAGTACTTC.

The chain links TRBV5-1 to TRBJ2-1, with 11 bases identical to TRBD1. The germline V gene encodes CDR1 SGHRS and CDR2 YFSETQ. After removal of 3 bases from V and 7 bases from J, the junction contained 6 bases not matched to a gene. There are 15 residues in the CDR3. CDR3 protein: CASSSGQGAGNEQFF. The CDR3 DNA sequence: TGCGCCAGCAGCTCTGGACAGGGGGCTGGGAATGAGCAGTTCTTC.

The chain is built from TRBV6-6 and TRBJ2-7; 7 bases are shared with TRBD1. There are 14 residues in the CDR3. Trimming removed 0 bases from V and 9 bases from J; junction bases left unmatched: 8. The germline gives CDR1 MNHNY, CDR2 SVGAGI (reference sequence). The CDR3 DNA reads TGTGCCAGCAGTTACTCAGCAGGCCAGGGGGTGCAGTACTTC. Translated: CASSYSAGQGVQYF.

The V call is TRBV25-1, the J call TRBJ2-2; 12 nucleotides align to TRBD2. This CDR3 has 17 amino acids. The junction had 12 bases not matched to a gene; V was cut back by 6 bases and J by 7 bases. CDR1 is MGHDK, CDR2 SYGVNS, per germline. CDR3 DNA sequence: TGTGCCAGCAGGACTAGCGGGGGCTCCTATCGTGTCGGGGAGCTGTTTTTT. It specifies CASRTSGGSYRVGELFF.

This chain joins TRBV7-2 and TRBJ2-4; D perhaps matches TRBD1 (6 bases). Germline V gives CDR1 SGHTA, CDR2 FQGNSA. The CDR3 runs to 16 residues. Trimming shortened V by 5 bases and J by 3 bases, and 17 bases separated the two germline ends. Here the CDR3 DNA reads TGTGCCAGCAGCCTCCAGCAGGGGTCCGTCAAAAACATTCAGTACTTC. Its translation is CASSLQQGSVKNIQYF.

This chain joins TRBV7-8 and TRBJ1-1, with 7 bases identical to TRBD1. In germline, CDR1 is SGHVS, CDR2 FQNEAQ. V shed 6 bases and J 2 bases; nucleotides not matched to a gene: 9. This CDR3 region has 15 residues. The DNA of the CDR3 is TGTGCCAGCAGGACGACAGGGACGCCAAACACTGAAGCTTTCTTT. It is translated as CASRTTGTPNTEAFF.

Regarding this clone: Other DNA sequences within the sample encode an identical CDR3. This sequence joins TRBV28 and TRBJ1-2; 10 bases map to TRBD1. Germline CDR1 MDHEN, CDR2 SYDVKM. The CDR3 runs to 14 residues. V was pared by 8 bases and J by 8 bases, with 11 bases of the junction left unmatched. The CDR3 DNA is TGTGCCAGCTCCCCTCCGGGACAGGGGTACGGCTACACCTTC. Protein product: CASSPPGQGYGYTF.

J is TRBJ1-2 and V is TRBV5-1; perhaps TRBD1 as D (6 bases). Between the trimmed V and J ends, which lost 2 bases and 7 bases, there was a span of 15 bases. Germline V gene sequence: CDR1 SGHRS, CDR2 YFSETQ. The CDR3 contains 14 residues. The CDR3 spells CASSFSPGESGYTF. The CDR3 coding sequence is TGCGCCAGCAGCTTTTCCCCAGGGGAAAGTGGCTACACCTTC.

The rearrangement links TRBV11-3 to TRBJ2-5; 7 bases agree with TRBD1. The trim removed 5 bases at V and 3 bases at J, leaving 6 bases unmatched. Germline CDR1 SGHNT, CDR2 YENEEA. There are 14 residues in the CDR3. CDR3 loop: CASSPRTGEETQYF. The CDR3 DNA follows: TGTGCCAGCAGCCCACGGACAGGAGAAGAGACCCAGTACTTC.

The J gene is TRBJ2-7, the V gene TRBV4-3, with TRBD2 as a possible D gene (6 bases). Germline V gene data show CDR1 as LGHNA and CDR2 as YSLEER. The CDR3 spans 15 residues. V was cut by 1 base and J by 4 bases, with 14 bases left in between. CDR3 region: CASSQGQGGPYEQYF. The CDR3 region has the DNA TGCGCCAGCAGCCAAGGTCAGGGAGGTCCTTACGAGCAGTACTTC.

This chain joins TRBV9 and TRBJ1-2; D gene uncertain. Trimming left V 0 bases short and J 5 bases short, with 2 bases between. Germline CDR1 is SGDLS and CDR2 is YYNGEE. This CDR3 region has 11 residues. In nucleotides, the CDR3 is TGTGCCAGCAGCGTAGTATATGGCTACACCTTC. It codes for CASSVVYGYTF.

The chain recombines TRBV7-3 with TRBJ2-5, with D maybe TRBD1 (5 bases). The CDR3 covers 16 residues. Trimming took off 4 bases at V and 5 bases at J, with 20 bases between the two ends. Per germline, CDR1 SGHTA and CDR2 FQGTGA. The CDR3 region has the DNA TGTGCCAGCAGCTCGGGTTTAAGGGGTATAGGGGAGACCCAGTACTTC. Amino acids: CASSSGLRGIGETQYF.

The chain joins TRBV5-6 to TRBJ2-5, with TRBD1 matching 9 bases. The J call may be wrong; the DNA end is better matched by TRBJ2-7. The CDR3 loop spans 14 amino acids. In germline, CDR1 is SGHDT, CDR2 YYEEEE. CDR3 region: CASSSGTGIYEQYF. In DNA form, the CDR3 reads TGTGCCAGCAGCTCCGGGACAGGGATCTACGAGCAGTACTTC.

This chain links TRBV6-5 with TRBJ1-1; 9 nucleotides line up with TRBD1. In germline, CDR1 is MNHEY, CDR2 SVGAGI. This CDR3 has 14 residues. J gave up 3 bases and V 5 bases, and 4 bases lay outside the gene matches. CDR3 protein: CASSRTGVDTEAFF. Here the CDR3 DNA reads TGTGCCAGCAGTAGGACAGGGGTTGACACTGAAGCTTTCTTT.

The gene calls are TRBV5-1 and TRBJ2-7; possible D gene TRBD2, 6 bases. Trimming took off 4 bases at V and 7 bases at J, with 9 bases between the two ends. CDR1 SGHRS and CDR2 YFSETQ come from the germline V gene. The CDR3 totals 11 residues. The CDR3, as DNA: TGCGCCAGCAGCCTCCGGGGGGAGCAGTACTTC. Its protein product is CASSLRGEQYF. The variable domain in full, completed from reference TRBV5-1 and TRBJ2-7, reads KAGVTQTPRYLIKTRGQQVTLSCSPISGHRSVSWYQQTPGQGLQFLFEYFSETQRNKGNFPGRFSGRQFSNSRSEMNVSTLELGDSALYLCASSLRGEQYFGPGTRLTVT.

This chain links TRBV5-4 with TRBJ1-1; D is uncertain. This CDR3 contains 15 residues. Germline V CDR1 and CDR2: SGHNT, YYREEE (reference sequence). V lost 0 bases and J lost 0, with 9 bases in between. CDR3 DNA: TGTGCCAGCAGCTTGGCCAGGCAGTTGAACACTGAAGCTTTCTTT. It codes for CASSLARQLNTEAFF.